These 4 T cell receptor beta chains were sequenced from one sample in a study of CD8 T cells in Susac syndrome. RNA amounts of about 0.5 to 1 ug underwent reverse transcription with random hexamers. MiXCR, run by TCRdb on the immunoSEQ multiplex PCR reads, gives a single entry per CDR3 protein. The sample gives approximately 190,000 distinct CDR3 sequences, about 95% of which show up once; about 0.15% is in the top ten. Sequencing was performed on CD8+ T cells from PBMCs. The receptors were gathered from a human donor with Susac syndrome.

CDR3 region: CASSGGVKEETQYF. The CDR3 region has the DNA TGCGCCAGCAGCGGAGGCGTTAAGGAAGAGACCCAGTACTTC. The chain is built from TRBV5-1 and TRBJ2-5; maybe TRBD2 (5 bases). CDR1 and CDR2 from the germline V gene are SGHRS and YFSETQ. The CDR3 spans 14 residues. V was clipped by 4 bases and J by 3 bases, with 13 bases between them.

The rearrangement uses TRBV4-1 and TRBJ2-5; D perhaps matches TRBD2 (6 bases). Germline V gene sequence: CDR1 MGHRA, CDR2 YSYEKL. V lost 0 bases to trimming and J lost 2 bases, with 10 bases between them. The CDR3 is 15 residues long. The CDR3 protein is CASSQEGRSQETQYF. The CDR3 DNA follows: TGCGCCAGCAGCCAAGAAGGGAGGAGTCAAGAGACCCAGTACTTC.

J is TRBJ1-5 and V is TRBV12-3 or TRBV12-4; 10 nucleotides match TRBD1. This CDR3 is built from 21 residues. J lost 3 bases, V lost 3 bases, and 20 bases had no gene match. The CDR3 nucleotides read TGTGCCAGCAGTTTTCGTCCCCGGGACAGGGGTTCTGTACGTCTCAATCAGCCCCAGCATTTT. Translation: CASSFRPRDRGSVRLNQPQHF.

V is TRBV7-6 and J is TRBJ1-3; D might be TRBD1 (6 bases). The V gene lost 4 bases and the J gene lost 0 bases, with 16 bases spanning the gap. From germline, CDR1 is SGHVS and CDR2 FNYEAQ. The CDR3 has 17 residues. CDR3 sequence reads: CASSSTPTGLSGNTIYF. The CDR3 nucleotides are TGTGCCAGCAGCTCCACTCCAACAGGGCTCTCTGGAAACACCATATATTTT.